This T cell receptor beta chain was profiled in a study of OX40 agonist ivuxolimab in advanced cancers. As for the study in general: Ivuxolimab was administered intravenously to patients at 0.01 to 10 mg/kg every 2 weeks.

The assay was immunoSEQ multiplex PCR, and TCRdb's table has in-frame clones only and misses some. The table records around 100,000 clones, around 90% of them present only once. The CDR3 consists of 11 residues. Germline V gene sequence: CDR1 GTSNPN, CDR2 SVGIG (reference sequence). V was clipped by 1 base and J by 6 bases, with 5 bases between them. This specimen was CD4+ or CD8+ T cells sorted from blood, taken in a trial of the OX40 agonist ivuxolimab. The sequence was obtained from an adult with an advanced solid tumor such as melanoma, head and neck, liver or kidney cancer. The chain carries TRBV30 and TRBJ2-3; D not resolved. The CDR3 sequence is CAWSERDTQYF. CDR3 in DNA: TGTGCCTGGAGTGAGAGGGATACGCAGTATTTT.